This T cell receptor beta chain was sequenced in a study of cytomegalovirus exposure and HLA in healthy donors. Study details: The 90 to 150 validation repertoires used the same platform as the 650 to 800 first-cohort repertoires, a later analysis reported. Findings and caveats of the study: The classifier was said to identify cytomegalovirus status with high specificity and sensitivity. A few chains tied to CMV proved CMV antigen-specific in vitro. The study designated 160 or so TCR beta chains cytomegalovirus-associated.

A note on this clone: Its antigen is not identified.

V shed 2 bases and J shed 8 bases, with 15 bases lying between them. The CDR3 has 14 amino acids. CDR1 LGHNA and CDR2 YSLEER come from the germline V gene. Sequencing was performed with immunoSEQ multiplex PCR; in TCRdb, only in-frame clones are kept and a portion is missing. Of about 280,000 clones in the sample, 88% are singletons; the top ten hold roughly 1%. Sequences were obtained from PBMCs. This receptor was taken from a young woman in good health and CMV-seronegative. J is TRBJ1-2 and V is TRBV4-3; TRBD1 is a possible D gene (6 bases). CDR3 protein: CASSQNTGREGYTF. The CDR3 DNA reads TGCGCCAGCAGCCAAAACACAGGGCGGGAGGGCTACACCTTC.